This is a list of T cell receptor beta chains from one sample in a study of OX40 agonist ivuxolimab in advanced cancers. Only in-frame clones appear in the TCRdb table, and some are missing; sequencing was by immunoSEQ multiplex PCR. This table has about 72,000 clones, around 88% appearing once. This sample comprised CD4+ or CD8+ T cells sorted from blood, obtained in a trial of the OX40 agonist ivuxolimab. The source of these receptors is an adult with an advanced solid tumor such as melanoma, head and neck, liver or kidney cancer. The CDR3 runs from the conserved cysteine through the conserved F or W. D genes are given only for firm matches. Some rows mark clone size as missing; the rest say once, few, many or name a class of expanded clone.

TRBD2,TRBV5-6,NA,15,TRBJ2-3,CASSYTGLGLDTQYF,TGTGCCAGCAGCTATACGGGACTAGGTCTGGATACGCAGTATTTT
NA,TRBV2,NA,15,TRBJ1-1,CASSGGVLMNTEAFF,TGTGCCAGCAGTGGCGGGGTTCTCATGAACACTGAAGCTTTCTTT
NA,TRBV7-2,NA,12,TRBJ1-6,CASSSYNSPLHF,TGTGCCAGCAGCTCTTACAATTCACCCCTCCACTTT
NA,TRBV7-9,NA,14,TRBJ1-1,CASSLALTNTEAFF,TGTGCCAGCAGCTTAGCTTTGACGAACACTGAAGCTTTCTTT
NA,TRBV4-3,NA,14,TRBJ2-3,CASSQGGWTDTQYF,TGCGCCAGCAGCCAGGGCGGGTGGACAGATACGCAGTATTTT
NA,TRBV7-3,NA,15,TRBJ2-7,CASSPTDRNSYEQYF,TGTGCCAGCAGCCCGACCGACAGGAACTCCTACGAGCAGTACTTC
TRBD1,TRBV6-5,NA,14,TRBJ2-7,CASSYSTGPYEQYF,TGTGCCAGCAGTTACTCGACAGGGCCCTACGAGCAGTACTTC
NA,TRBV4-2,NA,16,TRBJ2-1,CASSQDQAGAYNEQFF,TGTGCCAGCAGCCAAGATCAGGCAGGGGCCTACAATGAGCAGTTCTTC
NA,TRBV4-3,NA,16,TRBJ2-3,CASSQDPSLGRDTQYF,TGCGCCAGCAGCCAAGATCCGTCCTTGGGCAGGGATACGCAGTATTTT
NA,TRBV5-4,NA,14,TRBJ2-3,CASSLRGIWDTQYF,TGTGCCAGCAGCTTGAGGGGAATTTGGGATACGCAGTATTTT
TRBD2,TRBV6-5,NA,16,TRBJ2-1,CASSYRRRAGDNEQFF,TGTGCCAGCAGTTACCGCCGGAGAGCGGGGGACAATGAGCAGTTCTTC
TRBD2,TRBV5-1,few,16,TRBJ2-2,CASSFSSGGLTGELFF,TGCGCCAGCAGCTTCAGTAGCGGGGGGCTAACCGGGGAGCTGTTTTTT
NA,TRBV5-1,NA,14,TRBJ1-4,CASSTEPSNEKLFF,TGCGCCAGCAGCACGGAGCCGAGTAATGAAAAACTGTTTTTT
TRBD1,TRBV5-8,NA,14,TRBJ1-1,CASSLGQGRAEAFF,TGTGCCAGCAGTTTGGGACAGGGTAGGGCTGAAGCTTTCTTT
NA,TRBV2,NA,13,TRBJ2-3,CASSKGRTDTQYF,TGTGCCAGCAGTAAAGGTCGCACAGATACGCAGTATTTT
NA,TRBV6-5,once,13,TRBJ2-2,CASSSQNTGELFF,TGTGCCAGCAGTTCTCAAAACACCGGGGAGCTGTTTTTT
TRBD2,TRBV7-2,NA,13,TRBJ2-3,CASTRLGGDTQYF,TGTGCCAGCACCCGACTGGGAGGGGATACGCAGTATTTT
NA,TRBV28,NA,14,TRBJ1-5,CASSSGQNNQPQHF,TGTGCCAGCAGCTCCGGACAGAACAATCAGCCCCAGCATTTT
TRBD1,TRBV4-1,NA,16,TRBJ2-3,CASSPQGTQGVGTQYF,TGCGCCAGCAGCCCCCAGGGGACACAGGGGGTGGGTACGCAGTATTTT
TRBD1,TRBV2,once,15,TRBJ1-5,CASSGTGGGNQPQHF,TGTGCCAGCAGTGGGACAGGGGGGGGCAATCAGCCCCAGCATTTT
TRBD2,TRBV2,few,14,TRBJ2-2,CAKQRGGNTGELFF,TGTGCCAAGCAGCGCGGGGGGAACACCGGGGAGCTGTTTTTT
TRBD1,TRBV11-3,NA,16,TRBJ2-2,CASSPGTGGANGELFF,TGTGCCAGCAGCCCCGGGACAGGGGGCGCTAACGGGGAGCTGTTTTTT
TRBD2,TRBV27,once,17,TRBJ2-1,CASSLPSGRGSYNEQFF,TGTGCCAGCAGTTTACCAAGCGGGAGGGGCTCCTACAATGAGCAGTTCTTC
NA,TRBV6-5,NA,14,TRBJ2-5,CASSYSRQRETQYF,TGTGCCAGCAGTTACTCGAGACAGAGGGAGACCCAGTACTTC
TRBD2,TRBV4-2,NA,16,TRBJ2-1,CASRSLSGRDTTEQFF,TGTGCCAGCAGATCTCTTAGCGGGAGGGATACAACTGAGCAGTTCTTC
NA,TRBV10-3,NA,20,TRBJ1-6,CAISDRDSPGLQGGNSPLHF,TGTGCCATCAGTGACCGTGACTCCCCGGGTTTGCAGGGCGGAAATTCACCCCTCCACTTT
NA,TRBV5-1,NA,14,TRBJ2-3,CASSLGERADTQYF,TGCGCCAGCAGCTTGGGGGAAAGAGCAGATACGCAGTATTTT
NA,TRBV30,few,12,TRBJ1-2,CAWRMSNYGYTF,TGTGCCTGGAGAATGTCTAACTATGGCTACACCTTC
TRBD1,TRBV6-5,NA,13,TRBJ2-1,CASWRQGAGEQFF,TGTGCCAGCTGGAGACAGGGGGCAGGTGAGCAGTTCTTC
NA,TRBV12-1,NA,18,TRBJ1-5,CASSFRQGSLFSNQPQHF,TGTGCCAGCAGCTTTAGGCAGGGGTCCCTTTTTAGCAATCAGCCCCAGCATTTT
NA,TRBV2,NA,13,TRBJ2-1,CASSRTALNEQFF,TGTGCCAGCAGTAGGACAGCCCTCAATGAGCAGTTCTTC
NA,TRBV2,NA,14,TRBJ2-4,CASKGDESKNIQYF,TGTGCCAGCAAGGGGGACGAGTCCAAAAACATTCAGTACTTC
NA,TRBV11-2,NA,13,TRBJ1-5,CASSLSEKQPQHF,TGTGCCAGCAGCCTATCCGAGAAACAGCCCCAGCATTTT
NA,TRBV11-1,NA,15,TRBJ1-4,CASSLEGHGSEKLFF,TGTGCCAGCAGCTTAGAAGGACACGGGAGTGAAAAACTGTTTTTT
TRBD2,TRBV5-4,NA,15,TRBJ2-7,CASSPTSGSSYEQYF,TGTGCCAGCAGCCCGACTAGCGGCAGCTCCTACGAGCAGTACTTC
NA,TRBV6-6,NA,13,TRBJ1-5,CASSGLLNQPQHF,TGTGCCAGCAGTGGGCTGCTCAATCAGCCCCAGCATTTT
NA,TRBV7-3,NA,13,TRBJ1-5,CASSLTGNQPQHF,TGTGCCAGCAGCTTAACAGGCAATCAGCCCCAGCATTTT
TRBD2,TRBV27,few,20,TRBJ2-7,CASSPGRKGLAPHWSYEQYF,TGTGCCAGCAGTCCTGGTAGAAAAGGACTAGCCCCGCATTGGTCCTACGAGCAGTACTTC
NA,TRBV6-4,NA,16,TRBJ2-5,CASSDARTRYQETQYF,TGTGCCAGCAGTGACGCGAGGACACGGTACCAAGAGACCCAGTACTTC
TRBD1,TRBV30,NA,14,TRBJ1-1,CAWSKGAGNTEAFF,TGTGCCTGGAGCAAGGGGGCTGGCAACACTGAAGCTTTCTTT
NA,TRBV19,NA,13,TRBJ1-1,CASSLSSNTEAFF,TGTGCCAGTAGTCTATCGAGCAACACTGAAGCTTTCTTT
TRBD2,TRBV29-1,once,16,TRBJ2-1,CSVPGFLAVSYNEQFF,TGCAGCGTTCCGGGCTTCCTAGCGGTATCCTACAATGAGCAGTTCTTC
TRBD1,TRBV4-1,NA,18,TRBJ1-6,CASSPRTGQNWHNSPLHF,TGCGCCAGCAGCCCACGGACAGGGCAGAACTGGCATAATTCACCCCTCCACTTT
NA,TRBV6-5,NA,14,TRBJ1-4,CASRRTPTNEKLFF,TGTGCCAGCAGACGTACTCCAACTAATGAAAAACTGTTTTTT
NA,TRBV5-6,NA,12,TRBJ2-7,CASSKLTYEQYF,TGTGCCAGCAGCAAGTTGACCTACGAGCAGTACTTC
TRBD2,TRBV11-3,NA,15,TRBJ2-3,CASGQGLAGADTQYF,TGTGCCAGCGGACAAGGACTAGCGGGAGCAGATACGCAGTATTTT
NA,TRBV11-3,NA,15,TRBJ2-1,CASSLGLRTGNEQFF,TGTGCCAGCAGCTTAGGTCTAAGGACGGGGAATGAGCAGTTCTTC
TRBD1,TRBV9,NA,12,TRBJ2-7,CASSSGQGEQYF,TGTGCCAGCAGCTCCGGACAGGGAGAGCAGTACTTC
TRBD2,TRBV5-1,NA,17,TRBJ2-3,CASSPNTLAGGGDTQYF,TGCGCCAGCAGTCCGAATACCCTAGCGGGGGGTGGAGATACGCAGTATTTT
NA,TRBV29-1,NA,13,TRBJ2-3,CSVEVIFTDTQYF,TGCAGCGTTGAAGTTATATTCACAGATACGCAGTATTTT
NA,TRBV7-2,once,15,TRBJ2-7,CASSPGGHSSYEQYF,TGTGCCAGCAGCCCTGGAGGGCACTCCTCCTACGAGCAGTACTTC
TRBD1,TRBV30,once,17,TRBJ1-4,CAWSVRTGNPTNEKLFF,TGTGCCTGGAGTGTACGGACAGGGAACCCAACTAATGAAAAACTGTTTTTT
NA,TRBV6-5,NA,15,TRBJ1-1,CASSGSGRGGTEAFF,TGTGCCAGCAGTGGCTCGGGACGCGGAGGGACTGAAGCTTTCTTT
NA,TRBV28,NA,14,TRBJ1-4,CASSLHATNEKLFF,TGTGCCAGCAGTCTACACGCAACTAATGAAAAACTGTTTTTT
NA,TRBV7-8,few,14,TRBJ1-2,CASSPQRRRVGYTF,TGTGCCAGCAGCCCCCAACGCCGCAGGGTAGGCTACACCTTC